The 22 T cell receptor beta chains given below trace back to one sample, sequenced in a study of blood T cell repertoires in COVID-19. The assay was immunoSEQ multiplex PCR, and TCRdb's table has in-frame clones only and misses some. The data show some 89,000 clones, approximately 79% seen once. Sequencing input: peripheral blood. The source of these receptors is a man between 65 and 79 years old with acute or convalescent COVID-19.

The chain carries TRBV2 and TRBJ2-3; D is uncertain. The CDR3 extends over 13 amino acids. V was trimmed by 7 bases and J by 3 bases, leaving 11 bases between them. Germline lookup yields CDR1 SNHLY and CDR2 FYNNEI. CDR3 in DNA: TGTGCCAGCATGGCGGCGCGGACAGATACGCAGTATTTT. Its translation is CASMAARTDTQYF. The variable domain in full, with the rest retrieved from reference TRBV2 and TRBJ2-3, is EPEVTQTPSHQVTQMGQEVILRCVPISNHLYFYWYRQILGQKVEFLVSFYNNEISEKSEIFDDQFSVERPDGSNFTLKIRSTKLEDSAMYFCASMAARTDTQYFGPGTRLTVL.

The genes are TRBV10-3 and TRBJ1-2, with D perhaps TRBD1 (5 bases). Germline lookup yields CDR1 ENHRY and CDR2 SYGVKD. V lost 3 bases to trimming and J lost 4 bases, with 18 bases between them. This CDR3 is built from 16 residues. CDR3 sequence (DNA): TGTGCCATCAGTGAAGGCAGGTCGACAGACCTCTATGGCTACACCTTC. This sequence encodes CAISEGRSTDLYGYTF.

This sequence joins TRBV28 and TRBJ2-3; D is possibly TRBD1 (5 bases). This CDR3 comprises 12 residues. Germline CDR1 and CDR2: MDHEN and SYDVKM. V lost 8 bases, J lost 7 bases, and 13 bases lay in between. The CDR3 region has the DNA TGTGCCAGCCATTCAGGGATAAATACGCAGTATTTT. As protein: CASHSGINTQYF.

CDR3 sequence: CASSFGGEQFF. In nucleotides, the CDR3 is TGTGCCAGCAGCTTTGGCGGGGAGCAGTTCTTC. V is TRBV7-9 and J is TRBJ2-1; D may be TRBD2 (5 bases). V lost 3 bases, J lost 10 bases, and 7 bases lay in between. This CDR3 comprises 11 residues. The germline V gene encodes CDR1 SEHNR and CDR2 FQNEAQ (reference sequence).

The CDR3 spells CSVVLSEQFF. The CDR3 bases are TGCAGCGTTGTCTTGAGTGAGCAGTTCTTC. V gene TRBV29-1 combines with J gene TRBJ2-1; D is ambiguous. Germline loops: CDR1 SQVTM, CDR2 ANQGSEA. The CDR3 is 10 residues long. V lost 4 bases to trimming and J lost 9 bases, with 7 bases between them.

This clone has a single count. The V call is TRBV4-1, the J call TRBJ1-5, with TRBD1 matching over 7 bases. Trimming cost V 0 bases and J 9 bases; bases outside gene matches: 8. The CDR3 has 15 residues. Per the germline V gene, CDR1 is MGHRA and CDR2 is YSYEKL. As DNA, the CDR3 is TGCGCCAGCAGCCAAGATTGGGCAGGGGGACGGCCCCAGCATTTT. The encoded protein is CASSQDWAGGRPQHF.

The rearrangement links TRBV2 to TRBJ2-7; a possible D gene is TRBD1 (5 bases). V lost 0 bases and J lost 3, with 12 bases in between. The germline V gene has CDR1 SNHLY and CDR2 FYNNEI. The CDR3 runs 15 residues. The chain's CDR3 is CASSEAGRAFYEQYF. For the CDR3, the DNA is TGTGCCAGCAGTGAAGCTGGCAGGGCATTCTACGAGCAGTACTTC.

The chain carries TRBV14 and TRBJ2-3; 9 nucleotides line up with TRBD1. Trimming at V came to 4 bases and at J to 3 bases, leaving 5 bases not matched to a gene. CDR1 is SGHDN and CDR2 is FVKESK in the germline V gene. The CDR3 loop spans 15 amino acids. The DNA for the CDR3 is TGTGCCAGCAGCCGCTGGACAGGGGAGACAGATACGCAGTATTTT. As protein: CASSRWTGETDTQYF.

This rearrangement joins TRBV5-1 to TRBJ1-1; tentative D call: TRBD1 (6 bases). V was trimmed by 4 bases and J by 4 bases, leaving 11 bases between them. Germline-derived CDR1 and CDR2 are SGHRS and YFSETQ. CDR3 size: 13 residues. The CDR3 nucleotides read TGCGCCAGCAGCAATTTAGGGGGCACTGAAGCTTTCTTT. Amino acids: CASSNLGGTEAFF.

The V and J genes are TRBV19 and TRBJ1-2; maybe TRBD1 (6 bases). Between the trimmed V and J ends, which lost 5 bases and 6 bases, there was a span of 13 bases. The CDR3 totals 13 residues. Germline CDR1 is LNHDA and CDR2 is SQIVND (reference sequence). This CDR3 reads CASSEDRKNGYTF. CDR3 nucleotide sequence: TGTGCCAGTAGTGAGGACAGAAAAAATGGCTACACCTTC.

This chain connects TRBV9 to TRBJ2-3, with D unresolved. Trimming removed 1 base from V and 4 bases from J, with 10 bases in between. Germline V gives CDR1 SGDLS, CDR2 YYNGEE. The CDR3 extends over 14 amino acids. CDR3 nucleotide sequence: TGTGCCAGCAGCGTAAACGAAGGAGCAGATACGCAGTATTTT. Protein sequence: CASSVNEGADTQYF.

This clone appeared a few times. The chain joins TRBV9 to TRBJ2-2; tentatively, D is TRBD2 (7 bases). Deletions cut 3 bases from V and 4 bases from J, with 13 bases between. CDR1 and CDR2 from the germline V gene are SGDLS and YYNGEE. The CDR3 has 15 residues. The CDR3 nucleotides read TGTGCCAGCAGCGACGGGGGGCTCGGCACCGGGGAGCTGTTTTTT. It translates to CASSDGGLGTGELFF.

This clone was observed a single time. This rearrangement joins TRBV28 to TRBJ2-3; D is possibly TRBD2 (5 bases). The CDR3 runs to 15 residues. In germline, CDR1 is MDHEN, CDR2 SYDVKM. Trimming took off 6 bases at V and 0 bases at J, with 13 bases between the two ends. The CDR3 nucleotides read TGTGCCAGCAGAGGAGTCGGGATTAGCACAGATACGCAGTATTTT. Translating it yields CASRGVGISTDTQYF.

The chain employs TRBV5-1 and TRBJ2-1; no clear D gene. Germline V gene data show CDR1 as SGHRS and CDR2 as YFSETQ. The CDR3 consists of 15 residues. Trimming removed 5 bases from V and 1 base from J, with 13 bases in between. Written as DNA, the CDR3 is TGCGCCAGCAGTCTACAGCAATCTTCCTACAATGAGCAGTTCTTC. The encoded protein is CASSLQQSSYNEQFF. Full variable domain (outside the CDR3, taken from reference TRBV5-1 and TRBJ2-1): KAGVTQTPRYLIKTRGQQVTLSCSPISGHRSVSWYQQTPGQGLQFLFEYFSETQRNKGNFPGRFSGRQFSNSRSEMNVSTLELGDSALYLCASSLQQSSYNEQFFGPGTRLTVL.

The CDR3 nucleotides read TGTGCCAGCATGACAGGGGATCTGCAGACCCAGTACTTC. This encodes CASMTGDLQTQYF. The chain couples TRBV6-5 to TRBJ2-5, with TRBD1 identical over 8 bases. This CDR3 comprises 13 residues. After removal of 7 bases from V and 6 bases from J, the junction contained 7 bases not matched to a gene. Germline CDR1 MNHEY, CDR2 SVGAGI.

The chain combines TRBV5-1 with TRBJ2-3, with TRBD1 matching over 7 bases. Unmatched junction bases numbered 4, after V lost 1 base and J lost 2 bases. The CDR3 spans 15 residues. Germline V gene lookup returns CDR1 SGHRS and CDR2 YFSETQ. CDR3 sequence (DNA): TGCGCCAGCAGCTTGAATGACAGGGCCACAGATACGCAGTATTTT. This translates into CASSLNDRATDTQYF.

The chain links TRBV19 to TRBJ2-1, with 8 bases lining up with TRBD1. Losses at the gene ends were 3 bases for V and 5 bases for J; bases not matched to a gene: 6. Germline V gene sequence: CDR1 LNHDA, CDR2 SQIVND (reference sequence). This CDR3 is 15 amino acids long. Here the CDR3 DNA reads TGTGCCAGTAGTATTCGGGACAGGTTAGACAATGAGCAGTTCTTC. This encodes CASSIRDRLDNEQFF.

V and J are TRBV6-1 and TRBJ1-2; possible D gene TRBD1, 6 bases. V was trimmed by 3 bases and J by 4 bases, leaving 12 bases between them. The germline gives CDR1 MNHNS, CDR2 SASEGT. This CDR3 region has 14 residues. CDR3 in DNA: TGTGCCAGCAGTGACCCCGGACAGCTCTATGGCTACACCTTC. Protein sequence: CASSDPGQLYGYTF.

This CDR3 is CASTRAGGTDTQYF. The DNA of the CDR3 is TGCGCCAGCACCCGAGCGGGGGGCACAGATACGCAGTATTTT. The chain joins TRBV10-2 to TRBJ2-3, with 8 bases identical to TRBD2. V shed 7 bases, J shed 1 base, and the junction held 4 bases outside the gene matches. The CDR3 runs to 14 residues. Germline loops: CDR1 WSHSY, CDR2 SAAADI.

V usage is TRBV3-1 (or the pseudogene TRBV3-2) and J usage is TRBJ1-2; possibly TRBD1 for D (6 bases). The CDR3 has 16 residues. Germline lookup yields CDR1 LGHDT and CDR2 YNNKEL (reference sequence). V gave up 1 base and J gave up 0 bases, with 12 bases separating them. CDR3: CASSQGTAKANYGYTF. The CDR3, as DNA: TGTGCCAGCAGCCAAGGGACAGCCAAAGCTAACTATGGCTACACCTTC.

This clone was observed a few times. This chain connects TRBV6-5 to TRBJ2-1; 8 bases match TRBD1. The CDR3 runs 14 residues. The J segment lost 5 bases and the V segment lost 6 bases, leaving 6 bases of the junction unmatched. Germline CDR1 reads MNHEY; CDR2 reads SVGAGI. CDR3 protein: CASRRTGRNNEQFF. The CDR3 region has the DNA TGTGCCAGCAGGCGGACAGGGAGGAACAATGAGCAGTTCTTC.

The chain joins TRBV5-4 to TRBJ2-1, with a possible D match to TRBD1 (5 bases). Between the trimmed V and J ends, which lost 0 bases and 5 bases, there was a span of 6 bases. Germline lookup yields CDR1 SGHNT and CDR2 YYREEE (reference sequence). The CDR3 spans 13 residues. The CDR3 sequence is CASSLVQDNEQFF. Written as DNA, the CDR3 is TGTGCCAGCAGCTTGGTACAGGACAATGAGCAGTTCTTC.